The 3 T cell receptor beta chains below come from one sample, sequenced in a study of T cells in Graves' hyperthyroidism and ophthalmopathy. RNA transcripts yielded amplified TCR beta CDR3 regions. With the HTBI primer set, the TCR CDR3 went through a first round of RT-PCR. Each CDR3 protein is one row after TCRdb ran MiXCR on the multiplex PCR reads. The sample has a few hundred thousand distinct CDR3 sequences, 46% seen once. Specimen: peripheral blood or thyroid tissue (not recorded which). Receptors originate from an adult woman with Graves' disease, either hyperthyroidism or ophthalmopathy (not recorded which).

This clonotype showed up many times. The rearrangement joins TRBV20-1 to TRBJ1-5, with a tentative D call TRBD1 (5 bases). This CDR3 region has 14 residues. Trimming pared 3 bases from V and 2 bases from J, leaving 11 bases between. CDR1 and CDR2 (germline): DFQATT, SNEGSKA (reference sequence). CDR3 sequence reads: CSASRDRGNQPQHF. The CDR3 coding sequence is TGCAGTGCTAGCAGGGATCGGGGCAATCAGCCCCAGCATTTT.

The table lists this clonotype with a count of one. At one boundary the junction diverges from the germline segment, which might be a read error. J is TRBJ1-6 and V is TRBV15; D unresolved. Germline CDR1 is LNHNV and CDR2 is YYDKDF (reference sequence). The CDR3 loop spans 14 amino acids. CDR3 nucleotides: TGTGCCACCAGCGGAGAACAGCTAAATTCACCCCTCCACTTT. It codes for CATSGEQLNSPLHF.

This chain uses TRBV10-3 with TRBJ2-7; perhaps TRBD1 as D (5 bases). Germline loops: CDR1 ENHRY, CDR2 SYGVKD. The CDR3 runs to 11 residues. Trimming cost V 3 bases and J 5 bases, with 5 bases left between them. The CDR3 is CAISDRDEQYF. As DNA, the CDR3 is TGTGCCATCAGTGACAGGGACGAGCAGTACTTC.